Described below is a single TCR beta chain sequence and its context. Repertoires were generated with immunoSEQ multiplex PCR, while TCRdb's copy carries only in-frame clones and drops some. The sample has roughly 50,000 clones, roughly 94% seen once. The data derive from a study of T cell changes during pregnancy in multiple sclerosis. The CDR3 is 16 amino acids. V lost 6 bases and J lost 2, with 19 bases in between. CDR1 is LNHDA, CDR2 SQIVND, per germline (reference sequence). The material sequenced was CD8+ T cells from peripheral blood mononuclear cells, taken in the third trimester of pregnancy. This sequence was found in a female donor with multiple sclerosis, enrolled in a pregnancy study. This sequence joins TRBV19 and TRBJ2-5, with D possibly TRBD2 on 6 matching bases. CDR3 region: CASRPAEGWNQETQYF. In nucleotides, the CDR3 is TGTGCCAGTAGACCCGCGGAGGGATGGAATCAAGAGACCCAGTACTTC.